This T cell receptor beta chain was identified during a study of breast tumors, draining lymph nodes, adjacent tissues. This clonotype was seen a handful of times. Germline CDR1 reads MNHNS; CDR2 reads SASEGT. V shed 8 bases, J shed 9 bases, and the junction held 10 bases outside the gene matches. There are 14 residues in the CDR3. Axillary draining lymph nodes of breast cancer patients supplied the node samples. TCRdb itself ran the multiplex PCR reads through MiXCR, one entry per CDR3 protein. The sample includes 150,000 to 250,000 distinct CDR3 sequences, roughly 31% of them seen just once. This receptor was identified in a female donor with breast cancer. Some clones in this sample may be carry-over from other donors' samples. The sample consisted of axillary lymph node tissue. The V gene is TRBV6-1, the J gene TRBJ2-2; 9 nucleotides agree with TRBD1. The CDR3 bases are TGTGCCAGCCTGTGGGGACAGGGTGTTAGGGAGCTGTTTTTT. Translating gives CASLWGQGVRELFF.